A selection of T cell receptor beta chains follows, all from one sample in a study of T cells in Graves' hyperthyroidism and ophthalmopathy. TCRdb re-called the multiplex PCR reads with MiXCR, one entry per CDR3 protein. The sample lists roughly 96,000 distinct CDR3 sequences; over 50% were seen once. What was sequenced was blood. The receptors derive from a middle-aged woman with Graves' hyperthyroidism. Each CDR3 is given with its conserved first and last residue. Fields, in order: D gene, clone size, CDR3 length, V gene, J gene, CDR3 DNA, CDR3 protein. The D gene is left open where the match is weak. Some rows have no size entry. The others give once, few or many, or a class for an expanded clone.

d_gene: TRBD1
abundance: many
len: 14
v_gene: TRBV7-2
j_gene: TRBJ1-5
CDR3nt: TGTGCCAGCACCCGGGACAGGGTTGGGCAGCCCCAGCATTTT
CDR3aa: CASTRDRVGQPQHF

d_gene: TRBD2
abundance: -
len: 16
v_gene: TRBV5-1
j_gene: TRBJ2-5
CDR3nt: TGCGCCAGCAGCTTGGGATCCTATAGCGGGAGAGAGACCCAGTACTTC
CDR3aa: CASSLGSYSGRETQYF

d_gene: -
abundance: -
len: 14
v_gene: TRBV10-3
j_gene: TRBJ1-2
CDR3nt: TGTGCCATCAGTGCCGGGGCAAGGAACGGAGGCTACACCTTC
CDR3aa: CAISAGARNGGYTF

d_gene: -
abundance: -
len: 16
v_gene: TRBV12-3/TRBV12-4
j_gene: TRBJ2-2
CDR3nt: TGTGCCAGCAGTTTATTGGGCCTAGGTGGGACCGGGGAGCTGTTTTTT
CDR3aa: CASSLLGLGGTGELFF

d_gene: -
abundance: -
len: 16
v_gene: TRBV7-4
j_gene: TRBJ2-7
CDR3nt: TGTACCAGCAGCCAACCGGGACCTCCGAGCTCCTACGAGCAGTACTTC
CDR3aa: CTSSQPGPPSSYEQYF

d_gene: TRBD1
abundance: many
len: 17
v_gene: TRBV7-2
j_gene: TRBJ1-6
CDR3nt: TGTGCCAGCAGCTCCCGACAGGGGAGCTCCTATAATTCACCCCTCCACTTT
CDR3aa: CASSSRQGSSYNSPLHF

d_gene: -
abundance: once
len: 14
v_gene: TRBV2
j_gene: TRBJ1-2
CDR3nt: TGTGTCAGCAGGACGACAGCGACCTTCTATGGCTACACCTTC
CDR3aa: CVSRTTATFYGYTF

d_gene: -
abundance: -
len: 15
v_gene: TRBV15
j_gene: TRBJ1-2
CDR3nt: TGTGCCACCAGCAGCTCGTCGACAGACACCTATGGCTACACCTTC
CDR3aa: CATSSSSTDTYGYTF

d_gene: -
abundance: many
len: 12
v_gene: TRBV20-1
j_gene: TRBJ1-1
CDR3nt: TGCAGTGTCTATAGGGAGAACACTGAAGCTTTCTTT
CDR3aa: CSVYRENTEAFF

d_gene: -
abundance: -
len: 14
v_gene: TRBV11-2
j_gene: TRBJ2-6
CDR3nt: TGTGCCAGCAGCTTATCCTGGGGGACCTACGTCCTGACTTTC
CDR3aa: CASSLSWGTYVLTF

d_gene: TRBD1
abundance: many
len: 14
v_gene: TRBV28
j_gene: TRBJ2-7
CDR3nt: TGTGCCATTAAACGGGACAGGGGGCCCTACGAGCAGTACTTC
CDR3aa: CAIKRDRGPYEQYF

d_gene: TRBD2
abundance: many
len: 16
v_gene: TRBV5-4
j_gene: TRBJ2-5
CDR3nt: TGTGCCAGCAGCTTGTCGGGGGGGGAGGTTCCAGAGACCCAGTACTTC
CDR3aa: CASSLSGGEVPETQYF

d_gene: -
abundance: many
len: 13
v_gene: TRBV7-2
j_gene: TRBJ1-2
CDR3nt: TGTGCCAGCAGCATGAGGGTAGACTATGGCTACACCTTC
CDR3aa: CASSMRVDYGYTF

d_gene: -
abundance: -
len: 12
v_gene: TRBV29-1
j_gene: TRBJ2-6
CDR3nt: TGCAGCGTTGTGGAAGGGGCCAACGTCCTGACTTTC
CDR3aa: CSVVEGANVLTF

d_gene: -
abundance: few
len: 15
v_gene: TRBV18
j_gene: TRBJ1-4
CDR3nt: TGTGCCAGCTCACCAGGGCGGGGCGGAGCACTAAAACTGTTTTTT
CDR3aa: CASSPGRGGALKLFF

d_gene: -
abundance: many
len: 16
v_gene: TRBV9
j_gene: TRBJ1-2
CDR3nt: TGTGCCAGCAGCGTAGACCTCGCGGGACGCGGCTATGGCTACACCTTC
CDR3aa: CASSVDLAGRGYGYTF

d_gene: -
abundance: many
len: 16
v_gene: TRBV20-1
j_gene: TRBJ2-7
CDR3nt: TGCAGTGCTAGAGATGGCCGCCTGCGCCGCTCCTACGAGCAGTACTTC
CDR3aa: CSARDGRLRRSYEQYF

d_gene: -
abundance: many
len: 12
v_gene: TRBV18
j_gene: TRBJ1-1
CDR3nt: TGTGCCAGCTCGCCCGACGGACCTGAAGCTTTCTTT
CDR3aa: CASSPDGPEAFF

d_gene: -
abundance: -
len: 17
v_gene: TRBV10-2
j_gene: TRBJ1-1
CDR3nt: TGCGCCAGCAGTGAGTCGGCGAGCCTCATGCCCTACACTGAAGCTTTCTTT
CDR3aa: CASSESASLMPYTEAFF

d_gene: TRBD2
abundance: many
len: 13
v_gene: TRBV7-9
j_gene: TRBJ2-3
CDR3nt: TGTGCCACCGGGGGGGGAAGCACAGATACGCAGTATTTT
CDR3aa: CATGGGSTDTQYF

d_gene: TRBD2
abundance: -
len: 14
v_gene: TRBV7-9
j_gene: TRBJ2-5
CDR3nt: TGTGCCAGCAGTTTGACTAGCGGGAGAGAGACCCAGTACTTC
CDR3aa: CASSLTSGRETQYF

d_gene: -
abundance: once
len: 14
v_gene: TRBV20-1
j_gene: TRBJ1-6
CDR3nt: TGCAGTGCCAAACGGGGCAGCCTGAATTCACCCCTCCACTTT
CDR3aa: CSAKRGSLNSPLHF

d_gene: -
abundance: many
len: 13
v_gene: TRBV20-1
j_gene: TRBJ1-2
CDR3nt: TGCAGTGCTAGAGAGCAGGGCCTCTATGGCTACACCTTC
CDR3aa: CSAREQGLYGYTF

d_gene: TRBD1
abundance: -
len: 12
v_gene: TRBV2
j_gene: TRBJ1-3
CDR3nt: TGTGCCAGCAAAGGGGACAGGGACACCATATATTTT
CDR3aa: CASKGDRDTIYF

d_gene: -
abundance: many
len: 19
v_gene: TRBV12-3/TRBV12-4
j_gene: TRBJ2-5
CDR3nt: TGTGCCAGCAGTTTTGGGGAGTGGAGGGAGGATAAAGCTGGAGAGACCCAGTACTTC
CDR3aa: CASSFGEWREDKAGETQYF

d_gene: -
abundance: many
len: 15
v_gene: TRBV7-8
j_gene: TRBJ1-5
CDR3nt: TGTGCCAGCAGCTTGAGGACAGACCCCCATCAGCCCCAGCATTTT
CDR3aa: CASSLRTDPHQPQHF

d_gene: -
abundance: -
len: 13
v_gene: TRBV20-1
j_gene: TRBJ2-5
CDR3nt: TGCAGTGCTAGCCTACAGGTTCAAGAGACCCAGTACTTC
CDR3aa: CSASLQVQETQYF

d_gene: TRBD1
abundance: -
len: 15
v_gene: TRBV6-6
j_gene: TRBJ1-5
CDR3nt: TGTGCCAGCAGTGAACTCCTAGGGACAGCGGAGACCCAGCATTTT
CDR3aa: CASSELLGTAETQHF

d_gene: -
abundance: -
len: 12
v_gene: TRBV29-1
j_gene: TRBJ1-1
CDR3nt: TGCAGCGTGGGCGGGGTGAACACTGAAGCTTTCTTT
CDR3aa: CSVGGVNTEAFF

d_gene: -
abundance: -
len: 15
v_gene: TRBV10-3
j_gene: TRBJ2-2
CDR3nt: TGTGCCAGCAGTTTACGTGGACCTGGGGTCGGGGAGCTGTTTTTT
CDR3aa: CASSLRGPGVGELFF

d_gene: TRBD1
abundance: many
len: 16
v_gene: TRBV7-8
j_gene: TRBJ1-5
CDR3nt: TGTGCCAGCAGCTCCAAACAGACAGGGGGCAATCAGCCCCAGCATTTT
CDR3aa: CASSSKQTGGNQPQHF

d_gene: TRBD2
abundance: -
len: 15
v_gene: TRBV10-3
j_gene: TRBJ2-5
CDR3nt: TGTGCCATCAGTGTCCCTAGCGGGAGGACAGAGACCCAGTACTTC
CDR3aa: CAISVPSGRTETQYF

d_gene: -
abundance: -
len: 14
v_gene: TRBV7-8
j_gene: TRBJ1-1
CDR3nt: TGTGCCAGCACCCTTCTGGGGGGTGTCACTGAAGCTTTCTTT
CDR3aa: CASTLLGGVTEAFF

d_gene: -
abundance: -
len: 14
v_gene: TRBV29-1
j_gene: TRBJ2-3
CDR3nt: TGCAGCGTCGAGGGGGGGGAGGTCACAGGTACGCAGTATTTT
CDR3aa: CSVEGGEVTGTQYF

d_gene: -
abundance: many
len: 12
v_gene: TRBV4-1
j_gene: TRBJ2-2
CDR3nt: TGCGCCAGCAGCCAAATTTTAGGGGAGCTGTTTTTT
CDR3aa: CASSQILGELFF

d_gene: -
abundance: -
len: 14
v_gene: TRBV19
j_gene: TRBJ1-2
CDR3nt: TGTGCCAGTAGTATGTGGGACCCGGCGTATGGCTACACCTTC
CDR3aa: CASSMWDPAYGYTF

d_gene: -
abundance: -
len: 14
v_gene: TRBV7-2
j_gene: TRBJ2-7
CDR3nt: TGTGCCAGCAGTGGCCGCGGGGTCTCCTACGAGCAGTACTTC
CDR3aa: CASSGRGVSYEQYF

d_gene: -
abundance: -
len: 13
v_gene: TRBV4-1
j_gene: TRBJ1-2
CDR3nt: TGCGCCAGCAGCCAACAGGGAAGCTATGGCTACACCTTC
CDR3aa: CASSQQGSYGYTF

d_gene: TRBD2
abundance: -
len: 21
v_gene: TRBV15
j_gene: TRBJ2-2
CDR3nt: TGTGCCACCAGCAGAGATGGGCTCCCGACTAGCGGGAGGGCCAGCACCGGGGAGCTGTTTTTT
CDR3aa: CATSRDGLPTSGRASTGELFF